The T cell receptor beta chain under discussion was sequenced for a study of T cell responses to AZD1222 COVID-19 vaccine. Germline values: CDR1 MNHNS, CDR2 SASEGT. Trimming removed 4 bases from V and 0 bases from J, with 18 bases in between. The CDR3 is 17 amino acids. Here immunoSEQ multiplex PCR was the method, and the copy in TCRdb shows in-frame clones only, minus some. Of 55,000 to 90,000 clones listed, around 83% are singletons. The gene calls are TRBV6-1 and TRBJ2-5; weak D call: TRBD1 (6 bases). The clonotype originates from an adult in good health. The sequencing here drew on peripheral blood, taken on day 0 of AZD1222 vaccination. CDR3 sequence (DNA): TGTGCCAGCAGTGCAAGACTCATAACAGGGAACCAAGAGACCCAGTACTTC. It yields the protein CASSARLITGNQETQYF.